Following are 10 T cell receptor beta chains from one sample sequenced in a study of blood T cells in healthy people across ages. With a J-beta primer mix and a sample-barcoded 5' primer, a second PCR ran roughly 6 to 11 cycles. TCRdb re-called the 5' RACE reads through MiXCR, storing one row per CDR3 protein. In the table there are more than 650,000 distinct CDR3 sequences, about a quarter of which are singletons. This same sample was also part of a study on T cells of mothers and their children.

The sequenced material came from blood. The receptors were sampled from a boy aged 5-17 years in good health.

Only a few counts were recorded for this clonotype. V usage is TRBV9 and J usage is TRBJ1-1, with D perhaps TRBD1 (6 bases). CDR1 SGDLS and CDR2 YYNGEE come from the germline V gene. The CDR3 extends over 15 amino acids. Trimming stripped 2 bases from V and 2 bases from J, with 13 bases between. Written as DNA, the CDR3 is TGTGCCAGCAGCGTGGGGGGCAGCCCTAACACTGAAGCTTTCTTT. Protein: CASSVGGSPNTEAFF.

This clonotype was counted only a few times. V is TRBV7-9 and J is TRBJ2-5; D unclear. The J call may not be correct, given that the DNA end is closer to TRBJ2-1. In germline, CDR1 is SEHNR, CDR2 FQNEAQ (reference sequence). This CDR3 contains 13 residues. Here the CDR3 reads CASSLVPGNEQFF. CDR3 nucleotide sequence: TGTGCCAGCAGCTTAGTCCCGGGCAATGAGCAGTTCTTC.

This clonotype has only a few counts. V usage is TRBV27 and J usage is TRBJ2-5; TRBD2 matches 14 bases. Germline loops: CDR1 MNHEY, CDR2 SMNVEV (reference sequence). The CDR3 has 16 amino acids. Trimming removed 5 bases from V and 7 bases from J; junction bases left unmatched: 9. The CDR3 is CASSKTSGGAEGTQYF. The CDR3 region has the DNA TGTGCCAGCAGTAAGACTAGCGGGGGGGCCGAGGGGACCCAGTACTTC.

The chain recombines TRBV12-3 or TRBV12-4 with TRBJ2-5; 9 bases line up with TRBD2. The J call is in doubt because the DNA end fits TRBJ2-1 better. CDR3 length: 15 amino acids. The CDR3 bases are TGTGCCAGCAGTTTAGCGCTGACTAGCGGTACAGGGCAGTTCTTC. Translated, it gives CASSLALTSGTGQFF.

This chain joins TRBV5-1 and TRBJ2-6, with a tentative D call TRBD1 (5 bases). V lost 0 bases to trimming and J lost 2 bases, with 9 bases between them. The CDR3 consists of 16 residues. CDR1 and CDR2 from the germline V gene are SGHRS and YFSETQ. This CDR3 reads CASSLVAGTGANVLTF. As DNA, the CDR3 is TGCGCCAGCAGCTTGGTGGCAGGGACTGGGGCCAACGTCCTGACTTTC.

This clonotype has only a few counts. The J gene is TRBJ1-2, the V gene TRBV7-8; no clear D gene. The CDR3 extends over 16 amino acids. Deletions cut 4 bases from V and 0 bases from J, with 15 bases between. Germline CDR1 and CDR2: SGHVS and FQNEAQ. CDR3 region: CASSSRGGNTNYGYTF. The CDR3 nucleotides read TGTGCCAGCAGCTCCCGCGGCGGGAATACTAACTATGGCTACACCTTC.

This clonotype was found a few times. The chain is built from TRBV4-1 and TRBJ2-5; D is tentatively TRBD1 or TRBD2 (6 bases each). Germline V lookup: CDR1 MGHRA, CDR2 YSYEKL. V was clipped by 1 base and J by 5 bases, with 17 bases between them. The CDR3 covers 16 residues. The CDR3 DNA reads TGCGCCAGCAGCCAAGTTTCGGGGGCCCCTGGGGAGACCCAGTACTTC. Protein: CASSQVSGAPGETQYF.

This clonotype was counted at least ten times. V gene TRBV5-1 combines with J gene TRBJ1-2; a possible D gene is TRBD1 (6 bases). This CDR3 is 14 amino acids long. V lost 0 bases and J 4 bases, leaving 10 bases between the germline ends. Germline loops: CDR1 SGHRS, CDR2 YFSETQ. CDR3 protein: CASSLASDSYGYTF. DNA of the CDR3: TGCGCCAGCAGCTTGGCATCGGACAGCTATGGCTACACCTTC.

There are a few counts of this clonotype. The genes are TRBV20-1 and TRBJ2-7; D gene unclear. CDR3 length: 13 residues. V dropped 3 bases and J dropped 5 bases, with 14 bases sitting between them. CDR1 is DFQATT, CDR2 SNEGSKA, per germline (reference sequence). The CDR3 region has the DNA TGCAGTGCTAGTGTCGGCAGGTCGGACGAGCAGTACTTC. Encoded protein: CSASVGRSDEQYF.

This clonotype was seen a few times. The germline gene is not matched at one end of the junction; a read error may be the cause. The CDR3 region is CACSVRAGGLETQYF. The CDR3, as DNA: TGTGCCTGCAGCGTAAGAGCGGGGGGGCTAGAGACCCAGTACTTC. The V call is TRBV9, the J call TRBJ2-5; 10 nucleotides line up with TRBD2. CDR1 is SGDLS, CDR2 YYNGEE, per germline. CDR3 length: 15 residues.